The source of this TCR beta chain is a study of beta chain features in type 1 diabetes. Study overall: Similarity in age, gender and cell yields was seen between patients and healthy donors. Sorted cells, approximately 110,000,000 in number, were examined across all samples.

Expressed TCRB transcripts got sequenced, as all isolated RNA was reverse transcribed. There were 3.5 million to 4.5 million reads on average in the naive, central memory and regulatory T cell samples. TCRdb keeps only in-frame clones here, not all; method: immunoSEQ multiplex PCR. This table holds some 150,000 clones, 11% found once. Remarks on this clone: Its antigen is undetermined.

Notes on the study in general: Over-representation of high TCR-expressing cells was a possible consequence of cDNA sequencing.

The CDR3 loop spans 15 amino acids. Per germline, CDR1 SGHTA and CDR2 FQGNSA. Deletions cut 1 base from V and 0 bases from J, with 9 bases between. The TCR was taken from a man younger than 35 in good health. The chain is built from TRBV7-2 and TRBJ1-2; no clear D. Sequenced: central memory CD4+ T cells from blood. CDR3 sequence reads: CASSLGTATNYGYTF. The CDR3, as DNA: TGTGCCAGCAGCTTAGGGACGGCAACTAACTATGGCTACACCTTC.